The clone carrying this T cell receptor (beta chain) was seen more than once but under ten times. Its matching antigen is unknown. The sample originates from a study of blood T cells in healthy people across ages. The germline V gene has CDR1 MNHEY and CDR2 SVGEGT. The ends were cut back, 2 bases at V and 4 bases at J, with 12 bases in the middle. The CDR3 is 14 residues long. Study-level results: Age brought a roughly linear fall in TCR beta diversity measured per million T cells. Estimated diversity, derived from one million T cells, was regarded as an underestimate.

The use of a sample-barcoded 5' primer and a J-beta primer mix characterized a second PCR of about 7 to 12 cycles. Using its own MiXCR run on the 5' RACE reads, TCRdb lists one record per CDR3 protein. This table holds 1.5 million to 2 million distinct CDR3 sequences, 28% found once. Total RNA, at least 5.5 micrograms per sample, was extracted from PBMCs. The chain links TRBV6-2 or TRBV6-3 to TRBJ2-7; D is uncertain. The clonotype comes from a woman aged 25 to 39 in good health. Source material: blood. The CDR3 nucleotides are TGTGCCAGCAGTTACGCCTGGAAGGGTTACGAGCAGTACTTC. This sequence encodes CASSYAWKGYEQYF.